This T cell receptor (beta chain) was retrieved from a study of CD8+CD57+ T cells in acquired aplastic anemia. Study details: Healthy donor CD4+ samples were sequenced to a depth that averaged around 11 million reads.

TCR beta VDJ combinations and CDR3 sequences were profiled from genomic DNA. TCRdb used MiXCR to reprocess the reads, holding one entry per CDR3 protein. There are around 400,000 distinct CDR3 sequences in the sample; about two thirds occur only once, and approximately 3.9% lies in the top ten. Deletions cut 7 bases from V and 5 bases from J, with 17 bases between. Germline V lookup: CDR1 KGHDR, CDR2 SFDVKD. The CDR3 is made up of 15 amino acids. A note on this clonotype: Its antigen is currently unknown. Since the CDR3 does not end with the conserved phenylalanine or tryptophan, this likely comes from a read error.

Whole-study results and caveats: Between patients and controls, CD8+ Simpson's diversity did not vary significantly.

This TCR was recovered from a human donor in good health, serving as a control. The chain links TRBV24-1 to TRBJ1-5, with D perhaps matching TRBD1 (5 bases). Material: sorted CD4+, CD8+, or CD8+CD57+ T cells (not recorded which) from PBMCs. The CDR3 DNA reads TGTGCCACCAGCCACCCGAGGGGCAGGGATCAGCCCCAGCATCTT. This translates into CATSHPRGRDQPQHL.